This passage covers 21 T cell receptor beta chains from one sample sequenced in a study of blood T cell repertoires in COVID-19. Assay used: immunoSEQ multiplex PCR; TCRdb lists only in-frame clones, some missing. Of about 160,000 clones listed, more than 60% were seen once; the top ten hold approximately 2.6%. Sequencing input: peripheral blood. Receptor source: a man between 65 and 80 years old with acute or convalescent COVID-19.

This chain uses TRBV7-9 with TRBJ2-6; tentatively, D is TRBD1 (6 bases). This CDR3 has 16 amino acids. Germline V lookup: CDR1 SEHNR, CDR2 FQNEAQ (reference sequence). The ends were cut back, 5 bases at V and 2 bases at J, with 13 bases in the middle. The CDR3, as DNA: TGTGCCAGCAGCGGACTGGACAGTACTGGGGCCAACGTCCTGACTTTC. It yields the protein CASSGLDSTGANVLTF. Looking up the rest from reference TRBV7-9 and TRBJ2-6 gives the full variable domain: DTGVSQNPRHKITKRGQNVTFRCDPISEHNRLYWYRQTLGQGPEFLTYFQNEAQLEKSRLLSDRFSAERPKGSFSTLEIQRTEQGDSAMYLCASSGLDSTGANVLTFGAGSRLTVL.

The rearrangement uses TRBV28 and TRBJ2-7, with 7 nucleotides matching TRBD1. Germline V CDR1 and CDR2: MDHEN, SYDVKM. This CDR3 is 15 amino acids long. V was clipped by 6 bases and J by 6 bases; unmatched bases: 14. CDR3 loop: CASSPPQGELSEQYF. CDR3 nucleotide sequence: TGTGCCAGCAGCCCCCCCCAGGGGGAGTTGAGCGAGCAGTACTTC. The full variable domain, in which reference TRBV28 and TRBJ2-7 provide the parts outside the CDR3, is DVKVTQSSRYLVKRTGEKVFLECVQDMDHENMFWYRQDPGLGLRLIYFSYDVKMKEKGDIPEGYSVSREKKERFSLILESASTNQTSMYLCASSPPQGELSEQYFGPGTRLTVT.

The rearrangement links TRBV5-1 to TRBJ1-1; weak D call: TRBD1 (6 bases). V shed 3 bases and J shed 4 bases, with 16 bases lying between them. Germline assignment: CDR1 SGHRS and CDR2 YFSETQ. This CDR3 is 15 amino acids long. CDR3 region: CASSSGQLSATEAFF. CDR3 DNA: TGCGCCAGCAGCTCTGGACAGTTGTCGGCCACTGAAGCTTTCTTT.

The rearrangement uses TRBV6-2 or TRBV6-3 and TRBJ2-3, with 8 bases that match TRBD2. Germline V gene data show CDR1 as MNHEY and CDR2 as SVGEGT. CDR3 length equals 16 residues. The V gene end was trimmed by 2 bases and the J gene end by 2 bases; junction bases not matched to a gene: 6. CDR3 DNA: TGTGCCAGCAGTTACGGACTAGCTGCCTACACAGATACGCAGTATTTT. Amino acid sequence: CASSYGLAAYTDTQYF.

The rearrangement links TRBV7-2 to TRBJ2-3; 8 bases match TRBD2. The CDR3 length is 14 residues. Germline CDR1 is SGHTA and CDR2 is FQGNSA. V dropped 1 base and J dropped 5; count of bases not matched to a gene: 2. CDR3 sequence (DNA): TGTGCCAGCAGCTTAGAGCGGGAGCTAGATACGCAGTATTTT. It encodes CASSLERELDTQYF.

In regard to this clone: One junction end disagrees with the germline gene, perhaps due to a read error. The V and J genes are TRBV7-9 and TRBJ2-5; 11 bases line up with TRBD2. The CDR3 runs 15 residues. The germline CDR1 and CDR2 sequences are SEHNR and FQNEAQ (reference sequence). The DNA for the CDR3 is TGTGCCAGCAGCCTAGCGGGGGGTTCTCAAGAGACCCAGTACTTC. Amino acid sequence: CASSLAGGSQETQYF. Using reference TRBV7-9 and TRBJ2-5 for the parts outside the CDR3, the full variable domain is DTGVSQNPRHKITKRGQNVTFRCDPISEHNRLYWYRQTLGQGPEFLTYFQNEAQLEKSRLLSDRFSAERPKGSFSTLEIQRTEQGDSAMYLCASSLAGGSQETQYFGPGTRLLVL.

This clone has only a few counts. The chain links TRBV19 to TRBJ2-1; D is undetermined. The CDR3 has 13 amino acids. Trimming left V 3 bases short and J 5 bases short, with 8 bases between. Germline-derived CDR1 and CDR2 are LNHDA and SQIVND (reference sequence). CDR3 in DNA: TGTGCCAGTAGTATTACACGGGACAATGAGCAGTTCTTC. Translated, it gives CASSITRDNEQFF.

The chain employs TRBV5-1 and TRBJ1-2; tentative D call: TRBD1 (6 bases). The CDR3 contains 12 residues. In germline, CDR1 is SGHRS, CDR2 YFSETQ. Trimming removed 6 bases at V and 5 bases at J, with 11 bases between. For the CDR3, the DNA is TGCGCCAGCAAACAGGGAGAATATGGCTACACCTTC. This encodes CASKQGEYGYTF.

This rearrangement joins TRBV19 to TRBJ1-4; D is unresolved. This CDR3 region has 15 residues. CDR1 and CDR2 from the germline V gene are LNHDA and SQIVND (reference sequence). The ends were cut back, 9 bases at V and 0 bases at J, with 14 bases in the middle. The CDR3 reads CASGVSGATNEKLFF. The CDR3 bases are TGTGCCAGCGGGGTCTCTGGTGCAACTAATGAAAAACTGTTTTTT.

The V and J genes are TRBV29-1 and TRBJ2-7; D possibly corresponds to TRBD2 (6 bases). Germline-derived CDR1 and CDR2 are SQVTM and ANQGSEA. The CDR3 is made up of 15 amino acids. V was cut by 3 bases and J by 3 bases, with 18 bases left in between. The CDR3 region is CSVESTRDLLYEQYF. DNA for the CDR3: TGCAGCGTTGAGTCGACACGGGACTTACTCTACGAGCAGTACTTC.

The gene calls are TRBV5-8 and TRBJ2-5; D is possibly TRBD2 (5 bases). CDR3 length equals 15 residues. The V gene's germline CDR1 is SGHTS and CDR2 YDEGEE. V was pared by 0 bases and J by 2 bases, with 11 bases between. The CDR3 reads CASSLAKAVQETQYF. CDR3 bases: TGTGCCAGCAGCTTGGCCAAAGCGGTTCAAGAGACCCAGTACTTC.

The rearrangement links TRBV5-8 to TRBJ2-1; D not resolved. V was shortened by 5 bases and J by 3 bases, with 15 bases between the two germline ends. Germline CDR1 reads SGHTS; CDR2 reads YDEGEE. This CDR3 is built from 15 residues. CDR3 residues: CASSPRSNSYNEQFF. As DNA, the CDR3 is TGTGCCAGCAGTCCTCGTTCCAACAGCTACAATGAGCAGTTCTTC.

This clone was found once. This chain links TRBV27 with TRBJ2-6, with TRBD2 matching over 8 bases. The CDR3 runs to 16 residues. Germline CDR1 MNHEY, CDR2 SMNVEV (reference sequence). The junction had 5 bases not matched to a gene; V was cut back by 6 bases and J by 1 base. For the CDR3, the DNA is TGTGCCAGCAGGAGCGGGAGCCGGTCTGGGGCCAACGTCCTGACTTTC. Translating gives CASRSGSRSGANVLTF.

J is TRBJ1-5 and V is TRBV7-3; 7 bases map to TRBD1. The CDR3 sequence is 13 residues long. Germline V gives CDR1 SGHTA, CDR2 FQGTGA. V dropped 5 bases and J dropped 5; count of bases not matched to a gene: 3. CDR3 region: CASSPQGDQPQHF. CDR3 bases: TGTGCCAGCAGCCCTCAGGGGGATCAGCCCCAGCATTTT.

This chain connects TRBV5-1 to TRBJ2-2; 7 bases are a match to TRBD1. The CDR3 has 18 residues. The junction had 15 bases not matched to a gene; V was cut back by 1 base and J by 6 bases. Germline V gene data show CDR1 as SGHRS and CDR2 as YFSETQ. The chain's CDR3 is CASSLMPGQTTGAGELFF. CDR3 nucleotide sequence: TGCGCCAGCAGCTTGATGCCGGGACAGACGACGGGTGCCGGGGAGCTGTTTTTT.

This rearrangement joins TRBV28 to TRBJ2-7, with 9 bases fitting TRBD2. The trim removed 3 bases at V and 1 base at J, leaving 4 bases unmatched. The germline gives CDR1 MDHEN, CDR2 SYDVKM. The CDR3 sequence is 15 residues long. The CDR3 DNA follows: TGTGCCAGCAGTTTTCTAGCGGGAAATTCCTACGAGCAGTACTTC. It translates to CASSFLAGNSYEQYF.

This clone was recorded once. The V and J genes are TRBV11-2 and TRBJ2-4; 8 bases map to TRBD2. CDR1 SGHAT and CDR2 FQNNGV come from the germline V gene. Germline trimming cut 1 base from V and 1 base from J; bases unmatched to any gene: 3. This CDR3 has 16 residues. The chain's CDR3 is CASSLVAGKAKNIQYF. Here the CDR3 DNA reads TGTGCCAGCAGCTTAGTAGCGGGGAAGGCCAAAAACATTCAGTACTTC.

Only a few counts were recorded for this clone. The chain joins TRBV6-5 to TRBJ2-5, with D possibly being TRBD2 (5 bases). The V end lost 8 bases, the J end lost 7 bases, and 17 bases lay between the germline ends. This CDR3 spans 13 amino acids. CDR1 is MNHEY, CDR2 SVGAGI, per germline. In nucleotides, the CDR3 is TGTGCCAGCTCCGTTCGGCTAGCAGGGACCCAGTACTTC. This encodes CASSVRLAGTQYF.

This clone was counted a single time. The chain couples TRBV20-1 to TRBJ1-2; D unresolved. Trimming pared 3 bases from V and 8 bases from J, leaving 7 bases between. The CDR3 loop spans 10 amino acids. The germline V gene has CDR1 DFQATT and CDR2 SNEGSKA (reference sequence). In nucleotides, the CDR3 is TGCAGTGCTAGCTCGGGAGGCTACACCTTC. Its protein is CSASSGGYTF.

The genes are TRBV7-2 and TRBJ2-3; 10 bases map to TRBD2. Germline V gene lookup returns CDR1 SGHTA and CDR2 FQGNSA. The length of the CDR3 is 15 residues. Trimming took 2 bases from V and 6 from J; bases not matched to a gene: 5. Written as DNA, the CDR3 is TGTGCCAGCAGCTTATCTAGCGGGAGCATTGATACGCAGTATTTT. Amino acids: CASSLSSGSIDTQYF.

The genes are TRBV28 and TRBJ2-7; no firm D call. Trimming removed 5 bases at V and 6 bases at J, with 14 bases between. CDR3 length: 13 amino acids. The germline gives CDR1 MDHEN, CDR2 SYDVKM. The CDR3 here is CASSPHTVPEQYF. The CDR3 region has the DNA TGTGCCAGCAGTCCCCACACCGTACCCGAGCAGTACTTC. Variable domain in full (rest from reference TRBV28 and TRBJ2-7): DVKVTQSSRYLVKRTGEKVFLECVQDMDHENMFWYRQDPGLGLRLIYFSYDVKMKEKGDIPEGYSVSREKKERFSLILESASTNQTSMYLCASSPHTVPEQYFGPGTRLTVT.